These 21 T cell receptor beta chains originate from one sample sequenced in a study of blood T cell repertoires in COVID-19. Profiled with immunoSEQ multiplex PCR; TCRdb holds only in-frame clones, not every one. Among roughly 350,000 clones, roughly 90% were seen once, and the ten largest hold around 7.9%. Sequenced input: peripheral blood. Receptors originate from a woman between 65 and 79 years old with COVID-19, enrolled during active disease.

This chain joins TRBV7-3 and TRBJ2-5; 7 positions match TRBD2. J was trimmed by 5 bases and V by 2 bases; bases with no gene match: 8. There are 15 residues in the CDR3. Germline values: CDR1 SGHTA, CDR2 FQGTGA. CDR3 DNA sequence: TGTGCCAGCAGCTTATTTGGAGCCGGGGGGGAGACCCAGTACTTC. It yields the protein CASSLFGAGGETQYF. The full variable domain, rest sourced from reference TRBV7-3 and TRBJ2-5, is GAGVSQTPSNKVTEKGKYVELRCDPISGHTALYWYRQSLGQGPEFLIYFQGTGAADDSGLPNDRFFAVRPEGSVSTLKIQRTERGDSAVYLCASSLFGAGGETQYFGPGTRLLVL.

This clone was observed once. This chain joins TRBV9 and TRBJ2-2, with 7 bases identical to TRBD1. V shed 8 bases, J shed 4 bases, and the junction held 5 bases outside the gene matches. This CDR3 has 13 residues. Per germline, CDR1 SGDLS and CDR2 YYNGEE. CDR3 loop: CASGTGATGELFF. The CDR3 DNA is TGTGCCAGTGGAACAGGGGCCACCGGGGAGCTGTTTTTT.

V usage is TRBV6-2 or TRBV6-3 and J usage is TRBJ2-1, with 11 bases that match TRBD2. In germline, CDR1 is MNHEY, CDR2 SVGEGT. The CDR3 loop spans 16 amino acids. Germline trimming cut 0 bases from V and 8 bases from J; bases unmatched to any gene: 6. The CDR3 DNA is TGTGCCAGCAGTTACTCGTCTAGCGGGGGGTTGGATGAGCAGTTCTTC. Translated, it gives CASSYSSSGGLDEQFF.

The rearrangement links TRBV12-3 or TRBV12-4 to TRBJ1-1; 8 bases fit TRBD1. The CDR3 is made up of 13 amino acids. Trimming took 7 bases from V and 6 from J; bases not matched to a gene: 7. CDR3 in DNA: TGTGCCAGCACCAGGACAGGGAGGGCTGAAGCTTTCTTT. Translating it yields CASTRTGRAEAFF.

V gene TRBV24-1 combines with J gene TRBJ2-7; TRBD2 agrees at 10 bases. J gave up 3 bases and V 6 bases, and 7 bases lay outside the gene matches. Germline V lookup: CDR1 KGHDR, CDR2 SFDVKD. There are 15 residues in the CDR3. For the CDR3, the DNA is TGTGCCACCAGTCCGTCTAGCGGGGGAGACTACGAGCAGTACTTC. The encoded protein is CATSPSSGGDYEQYF.

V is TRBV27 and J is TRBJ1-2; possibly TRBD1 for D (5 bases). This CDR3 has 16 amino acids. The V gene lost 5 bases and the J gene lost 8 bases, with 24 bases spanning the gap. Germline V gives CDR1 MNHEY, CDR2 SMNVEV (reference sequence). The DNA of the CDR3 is TGTGCCAGCAGTCCGAACTCCCCCACAGGTATCCGCGGCTACACCTTC. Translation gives CASSPNSPTGIRGYTF.

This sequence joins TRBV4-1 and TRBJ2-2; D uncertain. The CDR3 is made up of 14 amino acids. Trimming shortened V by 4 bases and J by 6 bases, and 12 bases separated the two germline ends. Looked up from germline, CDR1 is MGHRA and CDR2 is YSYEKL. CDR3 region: CASSLRRSAGELFF. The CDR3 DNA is TGCGCCAGCAGCCTGCGCCGCAGCGCCGGGGAGCTGTTTTTT.

The DNA of the CDR3 is TGTGCCAGCAGCTCTCGACAGGGGATCCCTGGGGCCAACGTCCTGACTTTC. This codes for CASSSRQGIPGANVLTF. The chain couples TRBV7-8 to TRBJ2-6; 8 bases map to TRBD1. J was trimmed by 2 bases and V by 4 bases; bases with no gene match: 7. Germline V CDR1 and CDR2: SGHVS, FQNEAQ. This CDR3 region has 17 residues.

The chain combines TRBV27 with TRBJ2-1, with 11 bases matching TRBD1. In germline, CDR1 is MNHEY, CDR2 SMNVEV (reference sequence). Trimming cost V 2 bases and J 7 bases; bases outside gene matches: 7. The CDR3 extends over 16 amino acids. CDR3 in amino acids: CASSLITGTGGNEQFF. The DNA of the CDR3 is TGTGCCAGCAGTTTAATTACCGGGACAGGGGGGAATGAGCAGTTCTTC.

CDR3 region: CASSFRQGRGYTF. The CDR3 bases are TGTGCCAGCAGCTTCCGACAGGGGCGAGGCTACACCTTC. This rearrangement joins TRBV12-3 or TRBV12-4 to TRBJ1-2; TRBD1 matches 8 bases. CDR3 length: 13 amino acids. The V and J ends lost 6 bases and 8 bases, in that order; junction bases with no gene match: 8.

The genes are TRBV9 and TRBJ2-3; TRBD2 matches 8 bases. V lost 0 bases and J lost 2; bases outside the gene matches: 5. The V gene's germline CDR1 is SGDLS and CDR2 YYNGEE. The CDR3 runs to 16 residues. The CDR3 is CASSVGAGGNTDTQYF. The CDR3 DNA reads TGTGCCAGCAGCGTAGGGGCGGGGGGAAACACAGATACGCAGTATTTT.

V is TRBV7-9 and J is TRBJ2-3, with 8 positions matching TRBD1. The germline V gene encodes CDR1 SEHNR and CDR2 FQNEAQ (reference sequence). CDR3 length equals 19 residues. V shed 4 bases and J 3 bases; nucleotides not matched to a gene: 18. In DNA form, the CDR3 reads TGTGCCAGCAGCTCCCCAGGGACAGGCCTTAGTCAGTTTACAGATACGCAGTATTTT. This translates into CASSSPGTGLSQFTDTQYF.

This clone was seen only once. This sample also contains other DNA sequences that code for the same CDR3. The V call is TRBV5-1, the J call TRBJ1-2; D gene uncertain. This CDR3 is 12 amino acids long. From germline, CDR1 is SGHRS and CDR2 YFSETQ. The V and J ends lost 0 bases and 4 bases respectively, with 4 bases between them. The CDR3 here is CASSLDSYGYTF. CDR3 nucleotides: TGCGCCAGCAGCTTGGACAGCTATGGCTACACCTTC.

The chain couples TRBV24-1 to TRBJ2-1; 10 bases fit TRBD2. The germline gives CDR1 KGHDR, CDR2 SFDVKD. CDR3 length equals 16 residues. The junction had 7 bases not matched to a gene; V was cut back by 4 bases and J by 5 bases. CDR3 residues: CATSDLSGGAHNEQFF. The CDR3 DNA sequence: TGTGCCACCAGTGACCTCAGCGGGGGGGCCCACAATGAGCAGTTCTTC.

CDR3 amino acids: CASSKGEGLAGYNEQFF. CDR3 DNA sequence: TGCGCCAGCAGCAAGGGGGAAGGACTAGCGGGGTACAATGAGCAGTTCTTC. The rearrangement uses TRBV4-3 and TRBJ2-1, with 12 bases aligning to TRBD2. V lost 5 bases, J lost 4 bases, and 9 bases stayed unmatched. The CDR3 is 17 residues long. Germline CDR1 LGHNA, CDR2 YSLEER.

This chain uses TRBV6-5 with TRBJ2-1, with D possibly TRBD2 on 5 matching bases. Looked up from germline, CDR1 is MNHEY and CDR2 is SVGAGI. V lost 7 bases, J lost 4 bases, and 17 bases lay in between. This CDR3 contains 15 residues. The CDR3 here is CASTSGNYLYNEQFF. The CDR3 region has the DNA TGTGCCAGCACATCCGGGAACTATTTGTACAATGAGCAGTTCTTC.

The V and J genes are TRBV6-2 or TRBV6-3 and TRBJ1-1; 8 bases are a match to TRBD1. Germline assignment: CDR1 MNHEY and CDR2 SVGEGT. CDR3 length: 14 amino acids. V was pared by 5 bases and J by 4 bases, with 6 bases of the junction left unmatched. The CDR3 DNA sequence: TGTGCCAGCAGTCACGGACAGGGAGCCACTGAAGCTTTCTTT. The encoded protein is CASSHGQGATEAFF.

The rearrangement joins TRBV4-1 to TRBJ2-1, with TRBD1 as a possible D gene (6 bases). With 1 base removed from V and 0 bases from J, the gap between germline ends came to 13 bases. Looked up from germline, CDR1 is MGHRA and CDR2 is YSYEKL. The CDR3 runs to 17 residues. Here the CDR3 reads CASSQVRGPSSYNEQFF. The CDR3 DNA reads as TGCGCCAGCAGCCAAGTCAGGGGTCCTAGCTCCTACAATGAGCAGTTCTTC.

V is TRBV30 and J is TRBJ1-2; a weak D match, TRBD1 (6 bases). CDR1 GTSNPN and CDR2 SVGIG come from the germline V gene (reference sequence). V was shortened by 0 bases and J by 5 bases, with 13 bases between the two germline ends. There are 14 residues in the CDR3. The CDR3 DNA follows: TGTGCCTGGAGTGTAGCAGGGCAGGGGTATGGCTACACCTTC. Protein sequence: CAWSVAGQGYGYTF.

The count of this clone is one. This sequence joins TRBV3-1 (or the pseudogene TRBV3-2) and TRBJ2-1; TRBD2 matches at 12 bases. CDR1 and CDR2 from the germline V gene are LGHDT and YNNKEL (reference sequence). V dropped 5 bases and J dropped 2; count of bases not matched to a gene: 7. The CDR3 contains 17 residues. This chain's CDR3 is CASSYTSGGTPYNEQFF. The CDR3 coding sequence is TGTGCCAGCAGCTATACTAGCGGGGGGACCCCCTACAATGAGCAGTTCTTC.

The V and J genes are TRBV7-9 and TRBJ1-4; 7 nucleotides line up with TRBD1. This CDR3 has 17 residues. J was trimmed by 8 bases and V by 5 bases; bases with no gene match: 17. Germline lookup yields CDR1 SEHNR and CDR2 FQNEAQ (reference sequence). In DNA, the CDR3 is TGTGCCAGCAGCCCCCCGGCCGCACAGGGGTTGAGCGAAAAACTGTTTTTT. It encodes CASSPPAAQGLSEKLFF.